This is a list of T cell receptor beta chains from one sample in a study of CD8+ T cells in alopecia areata. Assay: immunoSEQ multiplex PCR; the TCRdb copy retains only in-frame clones and omits some. The sample lists about 120,000 clones; roughly two thirds were seen once. The sample taken for sequencing was CD4+ T cells sorted from blood. These TCRs come from a human donor in good health. Each CDR3 is given with its conserved first and last residue.

CDR3	V	J
CASSLGQTQETQYF	TRBV5-1	TRBJ2-5
CAWMGQEETQYF	TRBV30	TRBJ2-5
CASSFDSLNSPLHF	TRBV5-1	TRBJ1-6
CSVARLDTEAFF	TRBV29-1	TRBJ1-1
CASSLEFYGYTF	TRBV7-9	TRBJ1-2
CASSLASASGGTQFF	TRBV7-2	TRBJ2-1
CASRSGGNTDTQYF	TRBV19	TRBJ2-3
CATSRDLGAGPLNIQYF	TRBV15	TRBJ2-4
CASSLGGVSSTDTQYF	TRBV7-2	TRBJ2-3
CASSPRQGVLTGANVLTF	TRBV7-2	TRBJ2-6
CASSPPPDRGFGYTF	TRBV27	TRBJ1-2
CASRGESTGELFF	TRBV10-3	TRBJ2-2
CSKTVYNEQFF	TRBV29-1	TRBJ2-1
CSVEPAGVAYGYTF	TRBV29-1	TRBJ1-2
CSVEFAFF	TRBV29-1	TRBJ1-1
CASSLVGRANTGELFF	TRBV5-1	TRBJ2-2
CSVVKDVPETQYF	TRBV29-1	TRBJ2-5
CASALGTSGYEQYF	TRBV25-1	TRBJ2-7
CASSPDRETQYF	TRBV5-1	TRBJ2-5
CSAPGRDLGGYTF	TRBV29-1	TRBJ1-2
CASRRDYGYTF	TRBV18	TRBJ1-2
CATSRDRSGGTETQYF	TRBV15	TRBJ2-5
CASSLGGTGATDTQYF	TRBV7-2	TRBJ2-3
CSAADRGLEKLFF	TRBV29-1	TRBJ1-4
CASSLDQQETQYF	TRBV5-6	TRBJ2-5
CASSQVRDRPHF	TRBV4-1	TRBJ1-6
CAWSKGQHTEAFF	TRBV30	TRBJ1-1
CASHPQGATNEKLFF	TRBV4-1	TRBJ1-4
CSAREGYNSPLHF	TRBV29-1	TRBJ1-6
CAISRASTDQPQHF	TRBV10-3	TRBJ1-5